Shown below are 21 T cell receptor beta chains from a single sample sequenced in a study of shared clonotypes between healthy human individuals. The data were produced by immunoSEQ multiplex PCR, yet TCRdb's version contains in-frame clones alone and is incomplete. The profile shows more than 2 million clones, about 95% of them singletons. Naive CD8 isolation took CD45RO-negative cells positively selected for CCR7 and excluded terminally differentiated effector memory CD45RA+ cells. Sequences were obtained from naive CD8+ T cells sorted from blood. Every receptor here comes from a man younger than 30 in good health.

Here the CDR3 DNA reads TGCGCCAGCAGCCCGGACAGCATCTACAATGAGCAGTTCTTC. It specifies CASSPDSIYNEQFF. This chain connects TRBV10-1 to TRBJ2-1, with D perhaps matching TRBD1 (6 bases). The CDR3 extends over 14 amino acids. Germline values: CDR1 WNHNN, CDR2 SYGVQD (reference sequence). V lost 6 bases and J 3 bases, leaving 12 bases between the germline ends.

In DNA, the CDR3 is TGTGCCAGCAGGCCCGGCGGGGGCGGTGGTGGCTACACCTTC. Amino acid sequence: CASRPGGGGGGYTF. V gene TRBV28 combines with J gene TRBJ1-2; D perhaps matches TRBD1 (6 bases). This CDR3 spans 14 amino acids. V lost 6 bases and J 7 bases, leaving 18 bases between the germline ends. The germline V gene has CDR1 MDHEN and CDR2 SYDVKM.

This clone was observed once. The chain uses TRBV6-6 and TRBJ2-7; D possibly corresponds to TRBD1 (5 bases). V gave up 7 bases and J gave up 0 bases, with 7 bases separating them. Germline CDR1 and CDR2: MNHNY and SVGAGI (reference sequence). This CDR3 has 12 residues. This CDR3 reads CASIDSSYEQYF. DNA of the CDR3: TGTGCCAGCATTGACAGCTCCTACGAGCAGTACTTC.

V and J are TRBV5-5 and TRBJ1-4; D might be TRBD1 (5 bases). V dropped 1 base and J dropped 7 bases, with 11 bases sitting between them. Germline V CDR1 and CDR2: SGHKS, YYEKEE (reference sequence). The CDR3 has 14 amino acids. The CDR3 region has the DNA TGTGCCAGCAGCTTGATGGGGACGATTGAAAAACTGTTTTTT. It yields the protein CASSLMGTIEKLFF.

The sample holds a few counts of this clone. CDR3 DNA: TGTGCCTGGAGTACGTCTGTCGGGACACTGACTGAAGCTTTCTTT. Translation gives CAWSTSVGTLTEAFF. V gene TRBV30 combines with J gene TRBJ1-1; perhaps TRBD1 as D (6 bases). Looked up from germline, CDR1 is GTSNPN and CDR2 is SVGIG (reference sequence). The CDR3 loop spans 15 amino acids. The germline V and J ends were trimmed by 2 bases and 5 bases, with 18 bases remaining between them.

This chain connects TRBV6-7 to TRBJ1-1; possibly TRBD1 for D (5 bases). TRBV6-7 counts as an open reading frame of uncertain function. CDR3 size: 18 residues. V gave up 0 bases and J gave up 2 bases, with 19 bases separating them. The CDR3 protein is CASSYSPGIRPTNTEAFF. For the CDR3, the DNA is TGTGCCAGCAGTTACTCTCCAGGGATTAGACCGACCAACACTGAAGCTTTCTTT.

Regarding this clone: The same CDR3 is also encoded by other DNA sequences in this sample. CDR3 in DNA: TGTGCCAGCAGCCCTGGACTAGCGGCCTACGAGCAGTACTTC. It yields the protein CASSPGLAAYEQYF. The V and J genes are TRBV13 and TRBJ2-7, with 10 bases lining up with TRBD2. This CDR3 has 14 amino acids. V lost 5 bases, J lost 2 bases, and 3 bases stayed unmatched. Germline V gene data show CDR1 as PRHDT and CDR2 as FYEKMQ (reference sequence). Full variable domain (rest looked up from reference TRBV13 and TRBJ2-7): AAGVIQSPRHLIKEKRETATLKCYPIPRHDTVYWYQQGPGQDPQFLISFYEKMQSDKGSIPDRFSAQQFSDYHSELNMSSLELGDSALYFCASSPGLAAYEQYFGPGTRLTVT.

The chain is built from TRBV9 and TRBJ2-3; perhaps D is TRBD1 or TRBD2 (5 bases each). The germline V gene has CDR1 SGDLS and CDR2 YYNGEE. V was clipped by 2 bases and J by 3 bases, with 16 bases between them. CDR3 length: 16 amino acids. CDR3 sequence: CASSVNLLGETDTQYF. CDR3 DNA: TGTGCCAGCAGCGTCAACTTACTAGGGGAGACAGATACGCAGTATTTT.

The CDR3 reads CASSDGGLGGYTF. In DNA form, the CDR3 reads TGTGCCAGCAGTGATGGGGGACTTGGGGGCTACACCTTC. V usage is TRBV2 and J usage is TRBJ1-2; D is perhaps TRBD1 (5 bases). V was cut by 3 bases and J by 8 bases, with 13 bases left in between. The CDR3 sequence is 13 residues long. The V gene's germline CDR1 is SNHLY and CDR2 FYNNEI.

The chain links TRBV6-1 to TRBJ2-7, with TRBD2 matching over 12 bases. From germline, CDR1 is MNHNS and CDR2 SASEGT. The V segment lost 2 bases and the J segment 5 bases; nucleotides outside the gene matches: 4. This CDR3 contains 15 residues. The CDR3 DNA follows: TGTGCCAGCAGTGAACTAGCGGGGGGGCTGAACGAGCAGTACTTC. Translated: CASSELAGGLNEQYF.

The gene calls are TRBV4-1 and TRBJ2-2, with TRBD1 matching over 9 bases. Germline CDR1 and CDR2: MGHRA and YSYEKL. Unmatched junction bases numbered 5, after V lost 5 bases and J lost 4 bases. The CDR3 covers 15 residues. CDR3 DNA sequence: TGCGCCAGCAGCGACCGACAGGGGGGCACCGGGGAGCTGTTTTTT. It codes for CASSDRQGGTGELFF.

This chain joins TRBV6-5 and TRBJ2-1, with a possible D match to TRBD2 (5 bases). CDR1 MNHEY and CDR2 SVGAGI come from the germline V gene. This CDR3 contains 14 residues. V gave up 5 bases and J gave up 5 bases, with 13 bases separating them. The CDR3 DNA reads as TGTGCCAGCAGTACCACAACTAGAAACAATGAGCAGTTCTTC. Protein: CASSTTTRNNEQFF.

The chain links TRBV7-9 to TRBJ2-7; D uncertain. V gave up 2 bases and J gave up 0 bases, with 5 bases separating them. Germline assignment: CDR1 SEHNR and CDR2 FQNEAQ (reference sequence). The CDR3 spans 13 residues. CDR3 nucleotides: TGTGCCAGCAGCTTATCAGTCTCCTACGAGCAGTACTTC. It is translated as CASSLSVSYEQYF.

V and J are TRBV10-3 and TRBJ2-7; no firm D call. The germline V gene encodes CDR1 ENHRY and CDR2 SYGVKD. Between the trimmed V and J ends, which lost 6 bases and 4 bases, there was a span of 16 bases. The CDR3 sequence is 14 residues long. The CDR3 DNA reads TGTGCCATCAGCCCAGAAGTTGGTGATTACGAGCAGTACTTC. This encodes CAISPEVGDYEQYF.

The CDR3 loop reads CASSKVRDTSNQPQHF. The CDR3 DNA reads TGTGCCAGCAGCAAAGTAAGGGACACAAGCAATCAGCCCCAGCATTTT. The chain employs TRBV21-1 and TRBJ1-5; the table's D gene call, TRBD1, was not cross checked with the DNA. TRBV21-1 is classified as a pseudogene. The CDR3 totals 16 residues.

The chain has TRBV5-4 and TRBJ2-7, with D uncertain. The CDR3 runs to 11 residues. Trimming removed 3 bases at V and 2 bases at J, with 3 bases between. Germline CDR1 is SGHNT and CDR2 is YYREEE (reference sequence). In DNA form, the CDR3 reads TGTGCCAGCAGCTATCCCTACGAGCAGTACTTC. This gives the protein CASSYPYEQYF.

This chain connects TRBV9 to TRBJ1-2; D gene unclear. V gave up 4 bases and J gave up 4 bases, with 17 bases separating them. Germline V gene lookup returns CDR1 SGDLS and CDR2 YYNGEE. There are 15 residues in the CDR3. The CDR3 DNA follows: TGTGCCAGCAGCTCCGCTGTGGGCGCGGGCTATGGCTACACCTTC. Residues: CASSSAVGAGYGYTF.

The DNA for the CDR3 is TGTGCCAGCACCACGGGTGGGTCCTACGAGCAGTACTTC. Amino acids: CASTTGGSYEQYF. The rearrangement joins TRBV7-9 to TRBJ2-7; D unclear. The germline V gene encodes CDR1 SEHNR and CDR2 FQNEAQ (reference sequence). CDR3 length: 13 residues. V was cut by 7 bases and J by 1 base, with 11 bases left in between.

This rearrangement joins TRBV5-6 to TRBJ2-7, with unresolved D. V lost 4 bases and J 3 bases, leaving 11 bases between the germline ends. This CDR3 has 13 residues. Germline CDR1 is SGHDT and CDR2 is YYEEEE. The CDR3 is CASSQDHYYEQYF. Here the CDR3 DNA reads TGTGCCAGCAGCCAGGATCACTACTACGAGCAGTACTTC.

The chain has TRBV7-6 and TRBJ2-5; the match to TRBD2 covers 7 bases. The CDR3 spans 16 residues. Germline V gene sequence: CDR1 SGHVS, CDR2 FNYEAQ. V lost 0 bases and J lost 1; bases outside the gene matches: 5. The CDR3 region has the DNA TGTGCCAGCAGCTTAGCGCTCACGGGGGGCCAAGAGACCCAGTACTTC. It translates to CASSLALTGGQETQYF.

The rearrangement links TRBV4-3 to TRBJ2-1; 7 bases align to TRBD1. The CDR3 is made up of 16 amino acids. Unmatched junction bases numbered 5, after V lost 3 bases and J lost 0 bases. Germline V gene sequence: CDR1 LGHNA, CDR2 YSLEER. CDR3 residues: CASSQTGQSSYNEQFF. CDR3 nucleotides: TGCGCCAGCAGCCAGACGGGACAGAGCTCCTACAATGAGCAGTTCTTC.